The 31 T cell receptor beta chains below come from one sample, sequenced in a study of T cell repertoires in cytomegalovirus infection. TCRdb fed the reads into MiXCR, producing one record per CDR3 protein. The repertoire holds 300,000 to 400,000 distinct CDR3 sequences, roughly 9.5% seen once, with around 4% in the top ten. The sequenced sample was PBMCs. The source of these receptors is a human donor in good health (CMV status not recorded). Some clones in this sample may be carry-over from other donors' samples.

At least ten counts were recorded for this clonotype. The V gene is TRBV6-2 or TRBV6-3, the J gene TRBJ1-2, with a possible D match to TRBD1 (5 bases). The length of the CDR3 is 15 residues. The ends were cut back, 6 bases at V and 7 bases at J, with 21 bases in the middle. The V gene's germline CDR1 is MNHEY and CDR2 SVGEGT. CDR3 residues: CASSGLEGPLPGYTF. The CDR3 coding sequence is TGTGCCAGCAGCGGTTTGGAGGGACCGCTACCTGGCTACACCTTC.

This clonotype occurred a few times. In DNA form, the CDR3 reads TGCAGTGCTCGAAAGGGACTAGCAGCCTCCACCGGGGAGCTGTTTTTT. The encoded protein is CSARKGLAASTGELFF. The rearrangement joins TRBV20-1 to TRBJ2-2; 9 bases are a match to TRBD2. Germline values: CDR1 DFQATT, CDR2 SNEGSKA (reference sequence). This CDR3 region has 16 residues. After removal of 5 bases from V and 4 bases from J, the junction contained 11 bases not matched to a gene.

Ten or more counts support this clonotype. The chain employs TRBV24-1 and TRBJ1-5; D perhaps matches TRBD1 (5 bases). The CDR3 spans 15 residues. Germline V lookup: CDR1 KGHDR, CDR2 SFDVKD. V gave up 2 bases and J gave up 9 bases, with 16 bases separating them. DNA of the CDR3: TGTGCCACCAGTGATTCCAGACAGACCAGTAGGCCCCAGCATTTT. This sequence encodes CATSDSRQTSRPQHF.

This clonotype was detected many times. The rearrangement uses TRBV7-3 and TRBJ2-6; no firm D call. Per the germline V gene, CDR1 is SGHTA and CDR2 is FQGTGA. This CDR3 has 18 amino acids. V gave up 5 bases and J gave up 0 bases, with 17 bases separating them. CDR3 amino acids: CASSLYADLPSGANVLTF. Here the CDR3 DNA reads TGTGCCAGCAGCCTCTATGCGGACCTCCCCTCTGGGGCCAACGTCCTGACTTTC.

This clonotype was observed many times. V is TRBV4-2 and J is TRBJ2-6; D perhaps matches TRBD2 (5 bases). V was trimmed by 0 bases and J by 0 bases, leaving 12 bases between them. The CDR3 sequence is 18 residues long. Germline V gives CDR1 LGHNA, CDR2 YNFKEQ. CDR3 DNA: TGTGCCAGCAGCCAAGAGGTGGCCGGGGTCTCTGGGGCCAACGTCCTGACTTTC. Its protein product is CASSQEVAGVSGANVLTF.

A few counts support this clonotype. This rearrangement joins TRBV24-1 to TRBJ2-1, with no clear D. Deletions cut 10 bases from V and 7 bases from J, with 10 bases between. Germline V gene lookup returns CDR1 KGHDR and CDR2 SFDVKD. This CDR3 contains 11 residues. CDR3 in amino acids: CATKRLNEQFF. DNA for the CDR3: TGTGCCACTAAGAGGTTGAATGAGCAGTTCTTC.

This chain uses TRBV7-9 with TRBJ1-4; D is unresolved. CDR1 is SEHNR and CDR2 is FQNEAQ in the germline V gene (reference sequence). This CDR3 has 15 residues. V was cut by 1 base and J by 12 bases, with 18 bases left in between. In DNA, the CDR3 is TGTGCCAGCAGCTTAGTAAGCCCTACCGGATGGGAACTGTTTTTT. Residues: CASSLVSPTGWELFF.

This clonotype has at least ten counts. The chain employs TRBV7-9 and TRBJ2-6, with a tentative D call TRBD2 (5 bases). The CDR3 spans 15 residues. Germline lookup yields CDR1 SEHNR and CDR2 FQNEAQ (reference sequence). V was clipped by 9 bases and J by 4 bases, with 16 bases between them. This CDR3 is CASRTGPGGANVLTF. For the CDR3, the DNA is TGTGCCAGTAGGACTGGCCCGGGGGGGGCCAACGTCCTGACTTTC.

This chain links TRBV27 with TRBJ1-1, with D perhaps matching TRBD1 (5 bases). V gave up 5 bases and J gave up 1 base, with 20 bases separating them. Germline V gene data show CDR1 as MNHEY and CDR2 as SMNVEV (reference sequence). There are 17 residues in the CDR3. Written as DNA, the CDR3 is TGTGCCAGCAGTCCCTTTAACGGACGGGACCGGAACACTGAAGCTTTCTTT. As protein: CASSPFNGRDRNTEAFF.

This clonotype was seen a handful of times. CDR3 DNA: TGCAGTGTGCCAGGGAGGCGCTACAATGAGCAGTTCTTC. Its protein is CSVPGRRYNEQFF. This rearrangement joins TRBV20-1 to TRBJ2-1; D is perhaps TRBD2 (6 bases). This CDR3 spans 13 amino acids. V lost 7 bases to trimming and J lost 3 bases, with 13 bases between them. Germline values: CDR1 DFQATT, CDR2 SNEGSKA (reference sequence).

This clonotype was seen a few times. This chain joins TRBV12-3 or TRBV12-4 and TRBJ2-5; the D call may be TRBD1 or TRBD2 (5 bases each). The CDR3 is made up of 13 amino acids. Trimming cost V 7 bases and J 7 bases, with 16 bases left between them. CDR3 loop: CASTRDGTGTQYF. The CDR3, as DNA: TGTGCCAGCACCAGGGACGGGACCGGGACCCAGTACTTC.

Many counts were recorded for this clonotype. The chain recombines TRBV27 with TRBJ1-5; TRBD1 agrees at 8 bases. The J segment lost 1 base and the V segment lost 10 bases, leaving 15 bases of the junction unmatched. The germline V gene has CDR1 MNHEY and CDR2 SMNVEV (reference sequence). The CDR3 runs to 17 residues. Here the CDR3 reads CATGALSGGISNQPQHF. Written as DNA, the CDR3 is TGTGCCACAGGGGCCTTATCAGGGGGCATAAGCAATCAGCCCCAGCATTTT.

Many counts were recorded for this clonotype. The CDR3 DNA follows: TGTGCCAGCAGCTTAGGATCCCAGGGAGGGGGGAAGAAGACCCAGTACTTC. Amino acid sequence: CASSLGSQGGGKKTQYF. The V and J genes are TRBV7-2 and TRBJ2-5; tentative D call: TRBD2 (7 bases). V was shortened by 1 base and J by 6 bases, with 21 bases between the two germline ends. In germline, CDR1 is SGHTA, CDR2 FQGNSA. This CDR3 has 17 residues.

This chain uses TRBV6-2 or TRBV6-3 with TRBJ1-2; D is unresolved. CDR1 MNHEY and CDR2 SVGEGT come from the germline V gene. V lost 3 bases and J lost 8, with 10 bases in between. The CDR3 runs to 12 residues. The CDR3 is CASSYWGHGYTF. The CDR3 nucleotides are TGTGCCAGCAGTTATTGGGGTCACGGCTACACCTTC.

The V and J genes are TRBV2 and TRBJ1-5; no reliable D call. The CDR3 contains 12 residues. Trimming took 6 bases from V and 4 from J, leaving 7 bases between them. Germline V gene data show CDR1 as SNHLY and CDR2 as FYNNEI. The CDR3 is CASSRRNQPQHF. The CDR3, as DNA: TGTGCCAGCAGCCGGAGGAATCAGCCCCAGCATTTT.

This clonotype was counted at least ten times. The V gene is TRBV4-3, the J gene TRBJ2-2; TRBD2 matches 8 bases. With 1 base clipped from V and 2 bases from J, the junction kept 6 bases outside the gene matches. The germline V gene encodes CDR1 LGHNA and CDR2 YSLEER. CDR3 size: 17 residues. This chain's CDR3 is CASSQVDGRANTGELFF. The CDR3 bases are TGCGCCAGCAGCCAAGTAGACGGGAGGGCCAACACCGGGGAGCTGTTTTTT.

V gene TRBV11-2 combines with J gene TRBJ2-7, with no clear D. The V gene's germline CDR1 is SGHAT and CDR2 FQNNGV. V shed 5 bases and J shed 5 bases, with 16 bases lying between them. The CDR3 sequence is 14 residues long. The DNA of the CDR3 is TGTGCCAGCAGCCCCCAAACAGTGGGAAACGAGCAGTACTTC. Translated: CASSPQTVGNEQYF.

This clonotype appeared many times. The chain joins TRBV24-1 to TRBJ2-1; 7 bases line up with TRBD1. J lost 8 bases, V lost 10 bases, and 10 bases had no gene match. This CDR3 comprises 13 residues. Germline CDR1 and CDR2: KGHDR and SFDVKD. In DNA form, the CDR3 reads TGTGCCACAGCCGCGACAGGGTCGGATGAGCAGTTCTTC. It encodes CATAATGSDEQFF.

This clonotype was found a few times. The V and J genes are TRBV12-3 or TRBV12-4 and TRBJ1-5; D is unresolved. V was clipped by 8 bases and J by 3 bases, with 11 bases between them. This CDR3 comprises 13 residues. This chain's CDR3 is CASAQGFNQPQHF. In nucleotides, the CDR3 is TGTGCCAGCGCACAAGGGTTCAATCAGCCCCAGCATTTT.

This clonotype appeared many times. The V and J genes are TRBV12-3 or TRBV12-4 and TRBJ2-5; TRBD2 is a possible D gene (6 bases). The CDR3 is 13 amino acids. Trimming took off 5 bases at V and 4 bases at J, with 11 bases between the two ends. The CDR3 DNA sequence: TGTGCCAGCAGTAGGGACTTTCGAGAGACCCAGTACTTC. Residues: CASSRDFRETQYF.

This chain links TRBV7-2 with TRBJ1-2; D is uncertain. The CDR3 loop spans 14 amino acids. Germline V lookup: CDR1 SGHTA, CDR2 FQGNSA. V lost 0 bases to trimming and J lost 4 bases, with 9 bases between them. Here the CDR3 DNA reads TGTGCCAGCAGCTTAGCGGGCGTACCCTATGGCTACACCTTC. Its translation is CASSLAGVPYGYTF.

V usage is TRBV2 and J usage is TRBJ1-2, with a possible D match to TRBD1 (5 bases). Trimming removed 3 bases at V and 6 bases at J, with 14 bases between. The germline gives CDR1 SNHLY, CDR2 FYNNEI. This CDR3 comprises 14 residues. Here the CDR3 reads CASSDGGARDGYTF. As DNA, the CDR3 is TGTGCCAGCAGTGATGGTGGGGCGCGGGATGGCTACACCTTC.

This clonotype showed up many times. The gene calls are TRBV7-2 and TRBJ1-6; D might be TRBD1 (5 bases). The CDR3 runs 15 residues. Trimming removed 0 bases from V and 5 bases from J, with 8 bases in between. Germline CDR1 is SGHTA and CDR2 is FQGNSA. In nucleotides, the CDR3 is TGTGCCAGCAGCTTAGCGACGGGGGATAATTCACCCCTCCACTTT. Protein product: CASSLATGDNSPLHF.

The sample holds a few counts of this clonotype. The chain uses TRBV3-1 and TRBJ2-1, with no clear D. Germline V gene lookup returns CDR1 LGHDT and CDR2 YNNKEL (reference sequence). The CDR3 covers 21 residues. Trimming removed 0 bases from V and 0 bases from J, with 24 bases in between. CDR3 residues: CASSQDSRWQTQGISYNEQFF. As DNA, the CDR3 is TGTGCCAGCAGCCAAGATTCTCGGTGGCAGACCCAAGGAATCTCCTACAATGAGCAGTTCTTC.

The chain has TRBV7-2 and TRBJ1-5, with D possibly matching TRBD1 (5 bases). The CDR3 length is 14 residues. In germline, CDR1 is SGHTA, CDR2 FQGNSA. Trimming removed 5 bases from V and 4 bases from J, with 12 bases in between. CDR3 in DNA: TGTGCCAGCAGCCCCTGGGGCTATAATCAGCCCCAGCATTTT. Amino acid sequence: CASSPWGYNQPQHF.

The J gene is TRBJ2-1, the V gene TRBV6-2 or TRBV6-3; TRBD2 might be the D (6 bases). Germline-derived CDR1 and CDR2 are MNHEY and SVGEGT. The CDR3 contains 16 residues. Deletions cut 2 bases from V and 10 bases from J, with 21 bases between. The CDR3 coding sequence is TGTGCCAGCAGTTACGGGATCTTAGGCGGGACGGGCGAGCAGTTCTTC. This codes for CASSYGILGGTGEQFF.

A few counts support this clonotype. The rearrangement uses TRBV12-3 or TRBV12-4 and TRBJ2-2; D call uncertain. The CDR3 extends over 15 amino acids. The V and J ends lost 1 base and 6 bases respectively, with 12 bases between them. The CDR3 spells CASSLGPVGSGELFF. The CDR3 nucleotides are TGTGCCAGCAGTTTAGGCCCCGTTGGCTCCGGGGAGCTGTTTTTT.

The sample holds a few counts of this clonotype. The genes are TRBV19 and TRBJ1-1; the D gene is possibly TRBD1 (5 bases). The CDR3 loop spans 13 amino acids. The V gene lost 7 bases and the J gene lost 5 bases, with 14 bases spanning the gap. The V gene's germline CDR1 is LNHDA and CDR2 SQIVND (reference sequence). The CDR3 reads CASKEGARTEAFF. The CDR3 DNA follows: TGTGCCAGTAAGGAAGGGGCCAGGACTGAAGCTTTCTTT. Full variable domain (rest looked up from reference TRBV19 and TRBJ1-1): DGGITQSPKYLFRKEGQNVTLSCEQNLNHDAMYWYRQDPGQGLRLIYYSQIVNDFQKGDIAEGYSVSREKKESFPLTVTSAQKNPTAFYLCASKEGARTEAFFGQGTRLTVV.

This clonotype was recorded a few times. The chain uses TRBV27 and TRBJ1-5, with D possibly matching TRBD1 (5 bases). In germline, CDR1 is MNHEY, CDR2 SMNVEV (reference sequence). Trimming removed 2 bases from V and 9 bases from J, with 26 bases in between. This CDR3 is built from 18 residues. The CDR3 here is CASSLRGRRGASPGPQHF. CDR3 in DNA: TGTGCCAGCAGTTTAAGGGGCAGGAGAGGGGCCTCCCCAGGGCCCCAGCATTTT.

The V call is TRBV6-1, the J call TRBJ2-1; 8 bases are a match to TRBD2. Unmatched junction bases numbered 8, after V lost 6 bases and J lost 4 bases. The CDR3 has 15 amino acids. Looked up from germline, CDR1 is MNHNS and CDR2 is SASEGT. The CDR3 loop is CASRPLAEPYNEQFF. CDR3 DNA sequence: TGTGCCAGCAGGCCACTAGCGGAACCGTACAATGAGCAGTTCTTC.

This clonotype came up many times. The J gene is TRBJ2-3, the V gene TRBV7-2; D remains ambiguous. CDR1 SGHTA and CDR2 FQGNSA come from the germline V gene. Trimming left V 8 bases short and J 3 bases short, with 21 bases between. The CDR3 has 16 amino acids. The CDR3 region is CASYYQHPSWTDTQYF. CDR3 bases: TGTGCCAGCTATTATCAGCACCCGTCCTGGACAGATACGCAGTATTTT. Combining the CDR3 with reference TRBV7-2 and TRBJ2-3 gives the whole variable domain GAGVSQSPSNKVTEKGKDVELRCDPISGHTALYWYRQSLGQGLEFLIYFQGNSAPDKSGLPSDRFSAERTGGSVSTLTIQRTQQEDSAVYLCASYYQHPSWTDTQYFGPGTRLTVL.